This T cell receptor beta chain came from a study of cytomegalovirus exposure and HLA in healthy donors. Study at large: Earlier work reported 95 million to 130 million unique TCR beta sequences from about 180 million T cells. Drawn from HLA-typed donors, 80 million to 95 million unique TCRs were held in an early data release. The study's findings and limits: Across donors, most TCRs were seen rarely, yet some public ones were widespread.

A multiplex PCR was run with 60 Vbeta primers and 13 Jbeta primers. Under the authors' procedure: An analysis performed later counted roughly 80 million unique TCR beta chains (around 9.9 million of them shared). Sequenced by immunoSEQ multiplex PCR; TCRdb stores in-frame clones only, minus some. V and J calls and clone size follow that table, whereas D and trimming were derived from the DNA. The sample has approximately 180,000 clones, around 79% seen once. Germline loops: CDR1 SGHRS, CDR2 YFSETQ. V shed 4 bases and J shed 5 bases, with 12 bases lying between them. The CDR3 runs to 13 residues. A note on this clone: What it binds is unknown.

The receptor was isolated from a woman in her forties or fifties in good health and CMV-seronegative. The specimen was PBMCs. The rearrangement uses TRBV5-1 and TRBJ1-1; D unclear. The CDR3 loop reads CASSVTKRTEAFF. CDR3 sequence (DNA): TGCGCCAGCAGCGTTACAAAGAGGACTGAAGCTTTCTTT.